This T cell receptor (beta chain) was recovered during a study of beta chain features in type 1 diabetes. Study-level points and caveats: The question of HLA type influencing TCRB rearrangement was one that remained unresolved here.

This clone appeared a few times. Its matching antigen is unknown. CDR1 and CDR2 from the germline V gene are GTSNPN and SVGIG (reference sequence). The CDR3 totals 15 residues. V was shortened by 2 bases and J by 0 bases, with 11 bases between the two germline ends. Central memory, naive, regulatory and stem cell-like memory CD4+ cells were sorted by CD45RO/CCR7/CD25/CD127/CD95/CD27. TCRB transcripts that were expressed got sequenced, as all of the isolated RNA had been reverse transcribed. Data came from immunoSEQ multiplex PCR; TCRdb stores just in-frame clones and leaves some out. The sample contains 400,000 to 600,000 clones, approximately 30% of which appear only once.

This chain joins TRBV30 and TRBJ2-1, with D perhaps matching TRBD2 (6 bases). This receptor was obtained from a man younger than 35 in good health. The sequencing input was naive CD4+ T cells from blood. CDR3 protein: CAWSPSARSYNEQFF. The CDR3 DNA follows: TGTGCCTGGAGTCCTAGCGCCCGCTCCTACAATGAGCAGTTCTTC.